What follows is one TCR beta chain and its context. The data were produced by immunoSEQ multiplex PCR, yet TCRdb's version contains in-frame clones alone and is incomplete. The table has over 60,000 clones, roughly 91% seen once. The source of the sample is a study of technical replicates of blood from several donors. Per germline, CDR1 SNHLY and CDR2 FYNNEI. The V end was cut by 4 bases, the J end by 7 bases, with 16 bases between. This CDR3 is built from 14 residues. The chain links TRBV2 to TRBJ1-1; D gene uncertain. Material: PBMCs. The clonotype was recovered from a human donor in good health. Some clones in this sample may be carry-over from other donors' samples. CDR3 coding DNA: TGTGCCAGCAGTGTTTTAGACACCGGCAATGAAGCTTTCTTT. Translation: CASSVLDTGNEAFF.